What follows are 23 T cell receptor beta chains derived from one specimen sequenced in a study of blood T cells in healthy people across ages (dated by TCRdb to about 2015). The library was built by means of 5' RACE. The sequencing machine was an Illumina HiSeq 2500. A second PCR of about 6 to 12 cycles was run with a J-beta primer mix and a sample-barcoded 5' primer. TCRdb ran its own pipeline on the public reads, namely fastp trimming at Q25 and MiXCR clone calling, and kept in-frame beta chains. Records with the same CDR3 protein are collapsed into one entry carrying the most frequent genes and DNA. The sample data list 600,000 to 1,000,000 distinct CDR3 sequences, and 25% of these were observed just once. 3.7% of the sample is in the top ten clones. The same data also contributed to another study, on T cells of mothers and their children.

The sequencing sample was made of blood. The receptors here all came from a boy aged 10-17 years in good health.

The sample holds a few counts of this clonotype. The chain has TRBV20-1 and TRBJ2-5, with D tentatively TRBD2 (5 bases). Trimming shortened V by 2 bases and J by 11 bases, and 12 bases separated the two germline ends. Looked up from germline, CDR1 is DFQATT and CDR2 is SNEGSKA (reference sequence). CDR3 size: 11 residues. Here the CDR3 DNA reads TGCAGTGCTAGACTCGGGGTCAAGCAGTACTTC. Translating it yields CSARLGVKQYF.

The rearrangement joins TRBV7-9 to TRBJ1-1; D ambiguous. Trimming took 5 bases from V and 0 from J, leaving 13 bases between them. CDR1 and CDR2 from the germline V gene are SEHNR and FQNEAQ (reference sequence). The CDR3 sequence is 15 residues long. The CDR3 DNA is TGTGCCAGCAGCGCCCCGGGCTCGATGAACACTGAAGCTTTCTTT. Its translation is CASSAPGSMNTEAFF.

This clonotype showed up just a few times. The junction and the germline gene differ at one end; a read error may be behind it. The chain is built from TRBV6-2 or TRBV6-3 and TRBJ2-5; no clear D gene. The CDR3 runs to 13 residues. The germline V gene encodes CDR1 MNHEY and CDR2 SVGEGT. This CDR3 reads CASSYSAALSRFF. In nucleotides, the CDR3 is TGTGCCAGCAGTTACTCGGCGGCCCTAAGTCGGTTCTTC.

This clonotype was seen at least ten times. The chain joins TRBV12-3 or TRBV12-4 to TRBJ2-1, with D maybe TRBD2 (6 bases). Trimming cost V 2 bases and J 0 bases, with 11 bases left between them. The CDR3 has 16 residues. This CDR3 is CASSLSGRSSYNEQFF. Here the CDR3 DNA reads TGTGCCAGCAGTTTATCGGGGAGGAGCTCCTACAATGAGCAGTTCTTC.

As concerns this clonotype: The CDR3 does not close with the conserved phenylalanine or tryptophan, likely indicating a read error. The chain is built from TRBV6-2 or TRBV6-3 and TRBJ2-1, with 11 bases that match TRBD2. With 4 bases clipped from V and 3 bases from J, the junction kept 8 bases outside the gene matches. The CDR3 sequence is 17 residues long. Germline V lookup: CDR1 MNHEY, CDR2 SVGEGT. CDR3 nucleotide sequence: TGTGCCAGCAGTTCCGCTACTAGCGGGAGAAACTACAATGAGCAGTTCTTG. Protein: CASSSATSGRNYNEQFL.

This clonotype was seen more than once but under ten times. This chain joins TRBV12-3 or TRBV12-4 and TRBJ2-2; D possibly corresponds to TRBD1 (6 bases). The CDR3 length is 13 residues. V dropped 8 bases and J dropped 5 bases, with 12 bases sitting between them. The CDR3 here is CASGQGLTGELFF. The CDR3 DNA follows: TGTGCCAGCGGGCAGGGGTTAACCGGGGAGCTGTTTTTT.

The chain is built from TRBV7-2 and TRBJ2-3, with a possible D match to TRBD2 (6 bases). CDR1 and CDR2 (germline): SGHTA, FQGNSA. Trimming took 6 bases from V and 0 from J, leaving 16 bases between them. This CDR3 comprises 16 residues. The CDR3 sequence is CASRSLEGPSTDTQYF. Here the CDR3 DNA reads TGTGCCAGCAGGTCCTTGGAGGGACCAAGCACAGATACGCAGTATTTT.

The chain links TRBV27 to TRBJ2-7; TRBD1 is a possible D gene (6 bases). The CDR3 is 13 amino acids. Trimming stripped 6 bases from V and 5 bases from J, with 14 bases between. From germline, CDR1 is MNHEY and CDR2 SMNVEV (reference sequence). The CDR3 sequence: CASSFTGFHEQYF. DNA of the CDR3: TGTGCCAGCAGCTTCACAGGGTTCCACGAGCAGTACTTC.

V is TRBV28 and J is TRBJ2-1; D perhaps matches TRBD2 (7 bases). From germline, CDR1 is MDHEN and CDR2 SYDVKM. The CDR3 is 15 residues long. V lost 7 bases and J 2 bases, leaving 15 bases between the germline ends. CDR3 nucleotide sequence: TGTGCCAGCACCCTAAGGGGGGGACCCTACAATGAGCAGTTCTTC. Its protein product is CASTLRGGPYNEQFF.

Only a few counts were recorded for this clonotype. This chain links TRBV20-1 with TRBJ2-1; 8 bases are shared with TRBD2. The CDR3 sequence is 13 residues long. The V gene end was trimmed by 7 bases and the J gene end by 4 bases; junction bases not matched to a gene: 6. The germline V gene encodes CDR1 DFQATT and CDR2 SNEGSKA (reference sequence). The CDR3 sequence: CSVETSAYNEQFF. CDR3 in DNA: TGCAGTGTTGAGACTAGCGCTTACAATGAGCAGTTCTTC.

This clonotype was seen a handful of times. The chain is built from TRBV5-6 and TRBJ2-4; D is uncertain. Looked up from germline, CDR1 is SGHDT and CDR2 is YYEEEE. V was pared by 0 bases and J by 4 bases, with 11 bases between. The CDR3 runs to 15 residues. Written as DNA, the CDR3 is TGTGCCAGCAGCTTGGCCCCGCGGCAGAAAAACATTCAGTACTTC. Protein: CASSLAPRQKNIQYF.

This clonotype occurred a few times. This chain links TRBV9 with TRBJ1-4, with D hard to call. Germline V gene data show CDR1 as SGDLS and CDR2 as YYNGEE. The CDR3 has 15 amino acids. Trimming removed 3 bases from V and 8 bases from J, with 17 bases in between. CDR3 region: CASSAGRVAGEKLFF. The CDR3 DNA is TGTGCCAGCAGCGCCGGACGGGTTGCGGGGGAAAAACTGTTTTTT.

The genes are TRBV3-1 and TRBJ2-7, with 11 nucleotides matching TRBD2. Germline CDR1 LGHDT, CDR2 YNNKEL (reference sequence). This CDR3 contains 14 residues. J lost 4 bases, V lost 5 bases, and 4 bases had no gene match. This CDR3 reads CASSWTSGLYEQYF. CDR3 nucleotides: TGTGCCAGCAGCTGGACTAGCGGGCTATACGAGCAGTACTTC.

The chain carries TRBV19 and TRBJ2-1; D is uncertain. The germline V gene has CDR1 LNHDA and CDR2 SQIVND (reference sequence). The V gene lost 1 base and the J gene lost 2 bases, with 9 bases spanning the gap. This CDR3 contains 15 residues. CDR3 protein: CASSIGPSPYNEQFF. In DNA, the CDR3 is TGTGCCAGTAGTATAGGGCCGTCCCCCTACAATGAGCAGTTCTTC.

The chain has TRBV7-3 and TRBJ2-5, with 15 bases lining up with TRBD2. Trimming cost V 5 bases and J 5 bases; bases outside gene matches: 3. The CDR3 has 15 amino acids. Germline lookup yields CDR1 SGHTA and CDR2 FQGTGA. The CDR3 DNA reads TGTGCCAGCAGCCGGACTAGCGGGAGGGAGGAGACCCAGTACTTC. Its translation: CASSRTSGREETQYF. Variable domain in full (rest from reference TRBV7-3 and TRBJ2-5): GAGVSQTPSNKVTEKGKYVELRCDPISGHTALYWYRQSLGQGPEFLIYFQGTGAADDSGLPNDRFFAVRPEGSVSTLKIQRTERGDSAVYLCASSRTSGREETQYFGPGTRLLVL.

This clonotype has more than one count but fewer than ten. The V call is TRBV18, the J call TRBJ1-4; 7 nucleotides line up with TRBD1. Germline V gene data show CDR1 as KGHSH and CDR2 as LQKENI. The length of the CDR3 is 16 residues. With V trimmed by 2 bases and J by 8 bases, 11 bases remained unmatched. For the CDR3, the DNA is TGTGCCAGCTCACCATCCCCAGACAGGGTAGGAGAAAAACTGTTTTTT. It specifies CASSPSPDRVGEKLFF.

The V and J genes are TRBV11-1 and TRBJ2-7; no clear D. V was pared by 4 bases and J by 5 bases, with 15 bases between. In germline, CDR1 is SGHAT, CDR2 FQDESV (reference sequence). The CDR3 loop spans 14 amino acids. As DNA, the CDR3 is TGTGCCAGCAGCTCTTTAGGCAAGGCCCACGAGCAGTACTTC. The encoded protein is CASSSLGKAHEQYF.

The chain is built from TRBV4-1 and TRBJ1-4; D may be TRBD1 (5 bases). V was pared by 4 bases and J by 7 bases, with 16 bases between. The CDR3 is 15 amino acids. Germline-derived CDR1 and CDR2 are MGHRA and YSYEKL. Here the CDR3 reads CASSPRTGEGEKLFF. The CDR3 coding sequence is TGCGCCAGCAGCCCCCGCACGGGGGAAGGTGAAAAACTGTTTTTT.

This clonotype was observed a few times. This chain uses TRBV28 with TRBJ1-3; no clear D. The ends were cut back, 6 bases at V and 4 bases at J, with 7 bases in the middle. The CDR3 spans 12 residues. The germline CDR1 and CDR2 sequences are MDHEN and SYDVKM. CDR3 coding DNA: TGTGCCAGCAGCCAGGCGGGAAACACCATATATTTT. Translating it yields CASSQAGNTIYF. Combining the CDR3 with reference TRBV28 and TRBJ1-3 gives the whole variable domain DVKVTQSSRYLVKRTGEKVFLECVQDMDHENMFWYRQDPGLGLRLIYFSYDVKMKEKGDIPEGYSVSREKKERFSLILESASTNQTSMYLCASSQAGNTIYFGEGSWLTVV.

The V call is TRBV18, the J call TRBJ2-3; no clear D gene. Trimming took 3 bases from V and 6 from J, leaving 13 bases between them. This CDR3 is built from 14 residues. Germline lookup yields CDR1 KGHSH and CDR2 LQKENI. The CDR3 nucleotides are TGTGCCAGCTCACCGAAGACAAAAGGGGATACGCAGTATTTT. Encoded protein: CASSPKTKGDTQYF.

The V and J genes are TRBV20-1 and TRBJ2-7; TRBD1 matches 9 bases. Germline V gene lookup returns CDR1 DFQATT and CDR2 SNEGSKA (reference sequence). V lost 5 bases and J lost 4; bases outside the gene matches: 15. This CDR3 spans 16 amino acids. The CDR3 nucleotides read TGCAGTGCTCTTATACCGGGACAGGGAATGGGTTACGAGCAGTACTTC. This gives the protein CSALIPGQGMGYEQYF.

This clonotype was observed a handful of times. CDR3: CASSIGRLGTEAFF. Here the CDR3 DNA reads TGTGCCAGTAGTATAGGGCGGCTGGGCACTGAAGCTTTCTTT. The rearrangement joins TRBV19 to TRBJ1-1; D not resolved. Trimming shortened V by 1 base and J by 4 bases, and 10 bases separated the two germline ends. The CDR3 spans 14 residues. CDR1 is LNHDA and CDR2 is SQIVND in the germline V gene (reference sequence).

V is TRBV12-3 or TRBV12-4 and J is TRBJ2-3; 12 positions match TRBD2. This CDR3 has 16 amino acids. V dropped 6 bases and J dropped 0; count of bases not matched to a gene: 4. CDR3 nucleotides: TGTGCCAGCAGCTCCGGGACTAGCGGGAGCACAGATACGCAGTATTTT. Translating gives CASSSGTSGSTDTQYF.